A selection of T cell receptor beta chains follows, all from one sample in a study of control samples from healthy donors and cancer patients. Some clones are missing from TCRdb's copy, which holds only in-frame ones; the method was immunoSEQ multiplex PCR. The sample lists about 55,000 clones, 85% to 95% occurring once. Sample: blood. The receptors were gathered from a man younger than 40 in good health. The CDR3 runs from the conserved cysteine through the conserved F or W. Fields, in order: J gene, D gene, clone size, V gene, CDR3 length, CDR3 DNA, CDR3 protein. D genes are given only for firm matches. Size is stated for part of the rows, as once, few or many counts, or as a class when the clone is expanded.

TRBJ2-3	NA	NA	TRBV27	15	TGTGCCAGCAGTTTATCGGGCGGGAGCACAGATACGCAGTATTTT	CASSLSGGSTDTQYF
TRBJ2-7	NA	NA	TRBV11-2	12	TGTGCCAGCAGCCCTAACCTGGGGGAGCAGTACTTC	CASSPNLGEQYF
TRBJ1-4	NA	NA	TRBV28	16	TGTGCCAGCAGTTTATACCGGGTTGCAACTAATGAAAAACTGTTTTTT	CASSLYRVATNEKLFF
TRBJ1-6	NA	NA	TRBV27	14	TGTGCCAGCAGATGGGTGGTAGGCAATTCACCCCTCCACTTT	CASRWVVGNSPLHF
TRBJ2-3	NA	NA	TRBV2	14	TGTGCCAGCAGTGGGGGCATCCGGACAGATACGCAGTATTTT	CASSGGIRTDTQYF
TRBJ1-2	NA	NA	TRBV3-1/TRBV3-2	13	TGTGCCAGCAGCCCGGGTCGAGGGGACGGCTACACCTTC	CASSPGRGDGYTF
TRBJ2-7	NA	NA	TRBV28	12	TGTGCCAGCAGTTTTCTTCGCTACGAGCAGTACTTC	CASSFLRYEQYF
TRBJ2-7	NA	NA	TRBV28	12	TGTGCCAGCAGTTTAGGTTTCTACGAGCAGTACTTC	CASSLGFYEQYF
TRBJ2-7	NA	NA	TRBV5-1	13	TGCGCCAGCAGCTTGGAGGCAGGAGGGGAGCAGTACTTC	CASSLEAGGEQYF
TRBJ2-1	TRBD2	NA	TRBV27	12	TGTGGTCCTAGCGGGACGGTATCCCCACAGTTCTTC	CGPSGTVSPQFF
TRBJ2-1	NA	NA	TRBV5-1	15	TGCGCCAGCAGCTCGACGGTGGACTCCTACAATGAGCAGTTCTTC	CASSSTVDSYNEQFF
TRBJ2-7	TRBD2	NA	TRBV7-9	18	TGTGCCAGCAGCTTCGTTGCTATGCCTGGGACTAGTGGGGACGAGCAGTACTTC	CASSFVAMPGTSGDEQYF
TRBJ1-1	TRBD1	NA	TRBV10-3	15	TGTGCCATCAGGGGACAGGGCGGCGTGAACACTGAAGCTTTCTTT	CAIRGQGGVNTEAFF
TRBJ2-2	TRBD2	NA	TRBV9	18	TGTGCCAGCAGCGACGCCCTAGCGGGAGGGTCGTTAACCGGGGAGCTGTTTTTT	CASSDALAGGSLTGELFF
TRBJ2-7	TRBD1	NA	TRBV6-6	14	TGTGCCAGCACCACCGGGACAGGGGTTTACGAGCAGTACTTC	CASTTGTGVYEQYF
TRBJ2-2	NA	NA	TRBV5-1	14	TGCGCCAGCAGCAGGGACGGAACCACCGGGGAGCTGTTTTTT	CASSRDGTTGELFF
TRBJ2-7	TRBD2	NA	TRBV2	15	TGTGCCAACCTTCCGGGACTAGCGGTATCCTACGAGCAGTACTTC	CANLPGLAVSYEQYF
TRBJ1-4	TRBD1	NA	TRBV7-7	14	TGTGCTAGCGGCCGGGGACAGGGAGAAGAAAAACTGTTTTTT	CASGRGQGEEKLFF
TRBJ1-6	NA	few	TRBV18	13	TGTGCCAGCTCACCGTCGGGGAATTCACCCCTCCACTTT	CASSPSGNSPLHF
TRBJ2-3	TRBD1	NA	TRBV7-8	15	TGTGCCAGCAGAAAAAGGACAGGAAGCACAGATACGCAGTATTTT	CASRKRTGSTDTQYF
TRBJ2-5	TRBD2	NA	TRBV9	16	TGTGCCGGCAGCGTAGAATCCGGGACTAGCGGAGAGACCCAGTACTTC	CAGSVESGTSGETQYF
TRBJ2-1	TRBD2	NA	TRBV7-6	15	TGTGCCAGCAGCTTAGGACTAGCGGAGTACAATGAGCAGTTCTTC	CASSLGLAEYNEQFF
TRBJ1-1	TRBD1	NA	TRBV7-9	15	TGTGCCAGCAGCTTCGGGACAGGGAGGTTGGCTGAAGCTTTCTTT	CASSFGTGRLAEAFF
TRBJ2-1	TRBD2	few	TRBV6-4	14	TGTGCCAGCAGTAAGAGCGGGGCAATCAATGAGCAGTTCTTC	CASSKSGAINEQFF
TRBJ2-5	NA	few	TRBV9	13	TGTGCCAGCAGCGGGAGCGGCTGGCAGACCCAGTACTTC	CASSGSGWQTQYF
TRBJ1-2	NA	NA	TRBV6-5	15	TGTGCCAGCAGCGGGTTGCGGGCTACTAACTATGGCTACACCTTC	CASSGLRATNYGYTF
TRBJ2-1	NA	NA	TRBV19	13	TGTGCCAGTACCGCGGCAGGGTACAATGAGCAGTTCTTC	CASTAAGYNEQFF
TRBJ2-7	TRBD1	NA	TRBV19	12	TGTGCCAGTAGTTACAGGGGGAACGAGCAGTACTTC	CASSYRGNEQYF
TRBJ2-1	NA	NA	TRBV5-5	11	TGTGCCAGCAGCTTGATTAATCTAGAGTTCTTC	CASSLINLEFF
TRBJ2-3	NA	NA	TRBV30	15	TGTGCCTCGAACCCCCCCGGGAGAGGAACAGATACGCAGTATTTT	CASNPPGRGTDTQYF
TRBJ2-7	TRBD2	NA	TRBV4-1	14	TGCGCCAGCAGCCAAGTAGTGACTAGCCACGAGCAGTACTTC	CASSQVVTSHEQYF
TRBJ2-4	TRBD2	NA	TRBV30	13	TGTGCATTTACCGGGACGGGGGGTTTCATTCAGTACTTC	CAFTGTGGFIQYF
TRBJ1-3	NA	NA	TRBV6-2/TRBV6-3	16	TGTGCCAGCAGCCCTGCCACCCAGGTTTCGGGAAACACCATATATTTT	CASSPATQVSGNTIYF
TRBJ1-3	TRBD1	NA	TRBV5-1	15	TGCGCCAGCAGCCCCTGGACAGGCTCTGGAAACACCATATATTTT	CASSPWTGSGNTIYF
TRBJ2-3	NA	NA	TRBV29-1	12	TGCAGCGTTGGGGACGGCACAGATACGCAGTATTTT	CSVGDGTDTQYF
TRBJ1-6	NA	NA	TRBV18	15	TGTGCCAGCTCACCACCCGGACGGACGAATTCACCCCTCCACTTT	CASSPPGRTNSPLHF
TRBJ2-2	TRBD2	once	TRBV6-4	21	TGTGCCAGCAGTGACTCAACTGCTAGCGGGAGGGCTTGGGCGGGGACCGGGGAGCTGTTTTTT	CASSDSTASGRAWAGTGELFF
TRBJ2-1	NA	NA	TRBV28	15	TGTGCCAGCAGGACGCCGTCAAGCTCCTACAATGAGCAGTTCTTC	CASRTPSSSYNEQFF
TRBJ2-5	NA	NA	TRBV27	12	TGTGCCAGCAGTTTACGGCTCCAGACCCAGTACTTC	CASSLRLQTQYF
TRBJ2-7	TRBD2	NA	TRBV6-1	15	TGTGCCAGCAGTGAGACGGCGGGGGAATCCTACGAGCAGTACTTC	CASSETAGESYEQYF
TRBJ2-3	TRBD2	NA	TRBV28	16	TGTGCCAGCAGTGTTTTTAGCGGGAGGGCCACAGATACGCAGTATTTT	CASSVFSGRATDTQYF
TRBJ1-2	NA	NA	TRBV5-1	12	TGCGCCAGCAGCTTGTATGGCTATGGCTACACCTTC	CASSLYGYGYTF
TRBJ1-5	NA	NA	TRBV30	14	TGTGCCTGGAGAGACGCAGGAAGCAATCAGCCCCAGCATTTT	CAWRDAGSNQPQHF
TRBJ2-2	NA	NA	TRBV28	15	TGTGCCAGCAGGGCCTTTGCGATGTACACCGGGGAGCTGTTTTTT	CASRAFAMYTGELFF
TRBJ2-1	TRBD2	NA	TRBV7-3	16	TGTGCCAGCAGCCGACCCCCGGGACTAGCGGGAGTCGAGCAGTTCTTC	CASSRPPGLAGVEQFF
TRBJ2-1	TRBD2	NA	TRBV18	16	TGTGCCAGCTCCCGACTAGGAGCGGGAGGGCGCGGTGAGCAGTTCTTC	CASSRLGAGGRGEQFF
TRBJ1-1	TRBD1	NA	TRBV6-5	14	TGTGCCAGCAGTTACGACAGGGCAAACACTGAAGCTTTCTTT	CASSYDRANTEAFF
TRBJ1-6	NA	NA	TRBV5-6	14	TGTGCCAGCAGCTGGGGGACCTATAATTCACCCCTCCACTTT	CASSWGTYNSPLHF
TRBJ2-7	TRBD1	few	TRBV19	15	TGTGCCAGTAGTATAGCCGAGACAGGGGAGCACGAGCAGTACTTC	CASSIAETGEHEQYF
TRBJ1-4	NA	once	TRBV6-2/TRBV6-3	15	TGTGCCAGCAGTTACTCAGCCAGGACGGGTGAAAAACTGTTTTTT	CASSYSARTGEKLFF
TRBJ2-3	TRBD2	NA	TRBV2	19	TGTGCCAGCAGTGCCCCGACTAGCGGGAGGGCCTCGAGCACAGATACGCAGTATTTT	CASSAPTSGRASSTDTQYF
TRBJ2-2	NA	NA	TRBV7-9	16	TGTGCCAGCAGCTCACCTTCTATAAAAAACACCGGGGAGCTGTTTTTT	CASSSPSIKNTGELFF
TRBJ2-3	NA	NA	TRBV3-1/TRBV3-2	12	TGTGCCAGCAGCCAAGAAACAGATACGCAGTATTTT	CASSQETDTQYF
TRBJ2-1	NA	NA	TRBV7-2	15	TGTGCCAGCAGCCCCCTCGGGCCAGGGTGGGATGAGCAGTTCTTC	CASSPLGPGWDEQFF
TRBJ2-3	NA	NA	TRBV6-5	14	TGTGCCAGCAGCTCCAGCCAGAGGACAGATACGCAGTATTTT	CASSSSQRTDTQYF
TRBJ2-1	TRBD2	NA	TRBV12-5	16	TGTGCTAGTGGTCCACAGCTAGCGGGAGCTTACAATGAGCAGTTCTTC	CASGPQLAGAYNEQFF
TRBJ1-4	TRBD1	NA	TRBV10-2	19	TGCGCCAGCAGTGTATCCGGGACAGGGGGCTTGGTAACTAATGAAAAACTGTTTTTT	CASSVSGTGGLVTNEKLFF
TRBJ2-1	TRBD2	once	TRBV6-1	20	TGTGCCAGCAGTGAATTTCGACAGGGCCGGGGACTAGCGACCGCCAATGAGCAGTTCTTC	CASSEFRQGRGLATANEQFF
TRBJ2-2	TRBD2	NA	TRBV19	14	TGTGCCAGTCACTCGGGAGGGGGCACCGGGGAGCTGTTTTTT	CASHSGGGTGELFF
TRBJ1-2	NA	NA	TRBV28	16	TGTGCCAGCAGACAACTGGGGGGGAAATCCATCTATGGCTACACCTTC	CASRQLGGKSIYGYTF